These 30 T cell receptor beta chains originate from one sample sequenced in a study of OX40 agonist ivuxolimab in advanced cancers. Profiling relied on immunoSEQ multiplex PCR, and the TCRdb table lists in-frame clones only, not all of them. Here the sample spans just over 95,000 clones, over 75% being singletons. This sample comprised CD4+ or CD8+ T cells sorted from blood, obtained in a trial of the OX40 agonist ivuxolimab. The receptors were gathered from an adult with an advanced solid tumor such as melanoma, head and neck, liver or kidney cancer.

Of note for this clone: The junction does not match germline at one end; this may be a read error. DNA for the CDR3: TGTGCCATCAGTGAGTTAGTGAGCACCCGGGAGCTGTTTTTT. It encodes CAISELVSTRELFF. The genes are TRBV10-3 and TRBJ2-2; D call uncertain. Germline V gene data show CDR1 as ENHRY and CDR2 as SYGVKD. The CDR3 runs to 14 residues.

The chain links TRBV25-1 to TRBJ2-3, with 7 bases fitting TRBD1. Germline CDR1 is MGHDK and CDR2 is SYGVNS. V gave up 3 bases and J gave up 6 bases; unmatched junction bases: 9. The CDR3 has 15 amino acids. The CDR3 DNA follows: TGTGCCAGCAGTGATTGGGACAGAGGGGTCGATACGCAGTATTTT. Protein product: CASSDWDRGVDTQYF.

The rearrangement joins TRBV28 to TRBJ2-7; D is ambiguous. This CDR3 has 12 residues. The V and J ends lost 2 bases and 6 bases respectively, with 8 bases between them. Germline values: CDR1 MDHEN, CDR2 SYDVKM. This chain's CDR3 is CASSLTRFEQYF. The CDR3 DNA reads as TGTGCCAGCAGTTTAACCCGATTCGAGCAGTACTTC.

The rearrangement joins TRBV7-3 to TRBJ2-1, with D possibly being TRBD2 (6 bases). V dropped 5 bases and J dropped 7 bases, with 18 bases sitting between them. CDR1 SGHTA and CDR2 FQGTGA come from the germline V gene. The CDR3 is made up of 15 amino acids. The CDR3, as DNA: TGTGCCAGCAGCACTCACCCTTCCCGGGGGAATGAGCAGTTCTTC. Protein sequence: CASSTHPSRGNEQFF.

V and J are TRBV7-9 and TRBJ2-1; either TRBD1 or TRBD2 may supply D (5 bases each). Trimming removed 10 bases from V and 6 bases from J, with 16 bases in between. Germline V lookup: CDR1 SEHNR, CDR2 FQNEAQ (reference sequence). The CDR3 has 13 residues. The CDR3 sequence: CATSGGRANEQFF. The CDR3 DNA is TGTGCCACCTCAGGAGGCAGGGCCAATGAGCAGTTCTTC.

The chain carries TRBV27 and TRBJ2-1, with 10 bases identical to TRBD1. The germline V gene has CDR1 MNHEY and CDR2 SMNVEV (reference sequence). The CDR3 runs to 14 residues. After removal of 2 bases from V and 7 bases from J, the junction contained 2 bases not matched to a gene. The CDR3 bases are TGTGCCAGCAGTTTACCGGGACAGGGGAATGAGCAGTTCTTC. Amino acids: CASSLPGQGNEQFF.

The rearrangement joins TRBV4-3 to TRBJ2-2; no definite D call. V dropped 1 base and J dropped 1 base, with 4 bases sitting between them. The germline gives CDR1 LGHNA, CDR2 YSLEER. The CDR3 consists of 14 residues. CDR3 nucleotide sequence: TGCGCCAGCAGCCAAGGCCAGAACACCGGGGAGCTGTTTTTT. The encoded protein is CASSQGQNTGELFF.

The DNA for the CDR3 is TGCGCCAGCAGCCCCCGGACGGACTCCTACGAGCAGTACTTC. This gives the protein CASSPRTDSYEQYF. The V gene is TRBV5-1, the J gene TRBJ2-7; D unclear. The CDR3 totals 14 residues. The germline CDR1 and CDR2 sequences are SGHRS and YFSETQ. V was cut by 4 bases and J by 0 bases, with 11 bases left in between.

This chain connects TRBV5-5 to TRBJ2-7; a possible D gene is TRBD1 (5 bases). CDR3 length: 15 amino acids. Germline CDR1 reads SGHKS; CDR2 reads YYEKEE (reference sequence). V lost 0 bases, J lost 2 bases, and 12 bases lay in between. The CDR3 spells CASSLAAGLAYEQYF. In DNA form, the CDR3 reads TGTGCCAGCAGCTTGGCGGCAGGGTTAGCCTACGAGCAGTACTTC.

V gene TRBV27 combines with J gene TRBJ2-3; 8 bases are shared with TRBD1. V dropped 4 bases and J dropped 3; count of bases not matched to a gene: 12. CDR1 and CDR2 (germline): MNHEY, SMNVEV (reference sequence). This CDR3 is built from 17 residues. In DNA form, the CDR3 reads TGTGCCAGCAGTTCCTTGGACAGGGTGGCCCCAACAGATACGCAGTATTTT. Translating it yields CASSSLDRVAPTDTQYF.

This rearrangement joins TRBV7-6 to TRBJ2-7, with TRBD1 identical over 9 bases. J was trimmed by 5 bases and V by 1 base; bases with no gene match: 6. CDR1 is SGHVS, CDR2 FNYEAQ, per germline. This CDR3 has 15 residues. CDR3 loop: CASSLVGQGSHEQYF. The DNA for the CDR3 is TGTGCCAGCAGCTTAGTAGGACAGGGGTCCCACGAGCAGTACTTC. Drawing the rest from reference TRBV7-6 and TRBJ2-7, the complete variable domain is GAGVSQSPRYKVTKRGQDVALRCDPISGHVSLYWYRQALGQGPEFLTYFNYEAQQDKSGLPNDRFSAERPEGSISTLTIQRTEQRDSAMYRCASSLVGQGSHEQYFGPGTRLTVT.

This rearrangement joins TRBV7-2 to TRBJ2-7; 7 bases map to TRBD1. The junction had 4 bases not matched to a gene; V was cut back by 4 bases and J by 1 base. CDR3 length equals 14 residues. Germline V CDR1 and CDR2: SGHTA, FQGNSA. CDR3 sequence reads: CASSSGQISYEQYF. The CDR3 coding sequence is TGTGCCAGCAGCTCGGGACAGATATCCTACGAGCAGTACTTC. The whole variable domain, filled in from reference TRBV7-2 and TRBJ2-7, reads GAGVSQSPSNKVTEKGKDVELRCDPISGHTALYWYRQSLGQGLEFLIYFQGNSAPDKSGLPSDRFSAERTGGSVSTLTIQRTQQEDSAVYLCASSSGQISYEQYFGPGTRLTVT.

This chain joins TRBV5-1 and TRBJ2-7; 9 nucleotides agree with TRBD1. The length of the CDR3 is 18 residues. Unmatched junction bases numbered 20, after V lost 5 bases and J lost 5 bases. Germline CDR1 SGHRS, CDR2 YFSETQ. The CDR3 DNA is TGCGCCAGCAGGGATACCGGGACAGGGAATGCCCCGTCCCACGAGCAGTACTTC. Amino acid sequence: CASRDTGTGNAPSHEQYF. Full variable domain (remainder filled in from reference TRBV5-1 and TRBJ2-7): KAGVTQTPRYLIKTRGQQVTLSCSPISGHRSVSWYQQTPGQGLQFLFEYFSETQRNKGNFPGRFSGRQFSNSRSEMNVSTLELGDSALYLCASRDTGTGNAPSHEQYFGPGTRLTVT.

The chain employs TRBV25-1 and TRBJ2-2; no definite D call. CDR1 is MGHDK and CDR2 is SYGVNS in the germline V gene. Trimming stripped 4 bases from V and 5 bases from J, with 5 bases between. The CDR3 sequence is 12 residues long. In DNA form, the CDR3 reads TGTGCCAGCAGTGCAGGTACCGGGGAGCTGTTTTTT. It translates to CASSAGTGELFF.

The chain combines TRBV19 with TRBJ2-1; 9 nucleotides line up with TRBD2. Germline loops: CDR1 LNHDA, CDR2 SQIVND (reference sequence). J gave up 5 bases and V 10 bases, and 6 bases lay outside the gene matches. The CDR3 consists of 13 residues. The DNA for the CDR3 is TGTGCCACCGGCCCTAGCGGGGACAATGAGCAGTTCTTC. Amino acids: CATGPSGDNEQFF.

The V call is TRBV13, the J call TRBJ2-1; D remains unclear. Per the germline V gene, CDR1 is PRHDT and CDR2 is FYEKMQ (reference sequence). There are 12 residues in the CDR3. The ends were cut back, 5 bases at V and 6 bases at J, with 8 bases in the middle. The CDR3 sequence is CASSLSFNEQFF. In nucleotides, the CDR3 is TGTGCCAGCAGCCTCAGCTTCAATGAGCAGTTCTTC.

The chain couples TRBV6-4 to TRBJ2-6; D uncertain. The CDR3 is 14 residues long. The germline V gene has CDR1 MRHNA and CDR2 SNTAGT. The V end lost 5 bases, the J end lost 0 bases, and 5 bases lay between the germline ends. CDR3: CASSNNSGANVLTF. In nucleotides, the CDR3 is TGTGCCAGCAGTAATAACTCTGGGGCCAACGTCCTGACTTTC.

J is TRBJ1-6 and V is TRBV11-3, with 7 bases lining up with TRBD1. The germline V gene has CDR1 SGHNT and CDR2 YENEEA. The CDR3 has 11 amino acids. The J segment lost 13 bases and the V segment lost 4 bases, leaving 1 base of the junction unmatched. Here the CDR3 DNA reads TGTGCCAGCAGCTCAGGGGGGCCCCTCCACTTT. This encodes CASSSGGPLHF.

The CDR3 here is CASSLMASRYEQYF. The CDR3 DNA follows: TGTGCCAGCAGCTTGATGGCTTCCCGTTACGAGCAGTACTTC. The genes are TRBV5-6 and TRBJ2-7; D remains ambiguous. Germline V CDR1 and CDR2: SGHDT, YYEEEE. V was shortened by 1 base and J by 4 bases, with 12 bases between the two germline ends. The CDR3 runs to 14 residues.

The chain employs TRBV6-1 and TRBJ2-1; 10 bases align to TRBD1. V lost 4 bases to trimming and J lost 4 bases; unmatched junction nucleotides: 7. The germline CDR1 and CDR2 sequences are MNHNS and SASEGT. This CDR3 contains 16 residues. The CDR3 DNA reads TGTGCCAGCAGTGTATGGGGACAGGGGAGATACAATGAGCAGTTCTTC. Translation gives CASSVWGQGRYNEQFF.

This clone has a single count. The rearrangement joins TRBV5-1 to TRBJ2-5; D is perhaps TRBD2 (6 bases). Per germline, CDR1 SGHRS and CDR2 YFSETQ. Trimming took off 3 bases at V and 1 base at J, with 10 bases between the two ends. The CDR3 is made up of 14 amino acids. CDR3 DNA sequence: TGCGCCAGCAGCTGGGGGGATAGCCAAGAGACCCAGTACTTC. Its protein product is CASSWGDSQETQYF.

The chain combines TRBV30 with TRBJ2-3; 10 bases fit TRBD2. V dropped 0 bases and J dropped 7; count of bases not matched to a gene: 13. CDR1 GTSNPN and CDR2 SVGIG come from the germline V gene (reference sequence). The CDR3 totals 17 residues. CDR3 DNA sequence: TGTGCCTGGAGTGTACGCCCCGGACTAGCGGTCCCCAATACGCAGTATTTT. As protein: CAWSVRPGLAVPNTQYF. The variable domain in full, completed from reference TRBV30 and TRBJ2-3, reads SQTIHQWPATLVQPVGSPLSLECTVEGTSNPNLYWYRQAAGRGLQLLFYSVGIGQISSEVPQNLSASRPQDRQFILSSKKLLLSDSGFYLCAWSVRPGLAVPNTQYFGPGTRLTVL.

The chain uses TRBV7-6 and TRBJ2-7, with D uncertain. The CDR3 covers 8 residues. Trimming took off 8 bases at V and 7 bases at J, with 3 bases between the two ends. The germline V gene has CDR1 SGHVS and CDR2 FNYEAQ. Here the CDR3 reads CASGEQYF. In nucleotides, the CDR3 is TGTGCCAGCGGAGAGCAGTACTTC. Combining the CDR3 with reference TRBV7-6 and TRBJ2-7 gives the whole variable domain GAGVSQSPRYKVTKRGQDVALRCDPISGHVSLYWYRQALGQGPEFLTYFNYEAQQDKSGLPNDRFSAERPEGSISTLTIQRTEQRDSAMYRCASGEQYFGPGTRLTVT.

The chain couples TRBV18 to TRBJ2-1, with 10 bases that match TRBD2. The V and J ends lost 1 base and 9 bases, in that order; junction bases with no gene match: 6. CDR1 is KGHSH, CDR2 LQKENI, per germline. The CDR3 length is 15 residues. In DNA form, the CDR3 reads TGTGCCAGCTCACCACAGAGCGGGAGGGCCTCTGAGCAGTTCTTC. It is translated as CASSPQSGRASEQFF.

The chain recombines TRBV15 with TRBJ2-1, with a possible D match to TRBD2 (6 bases). V was cut by 6 bases and J by 12 bases, with 30 bases left in between. Germline loops: CDR1 LNHNV, CDR2 YYDKDF (reference sequence). The CDR3 is 17 residues long. CDR3 nucleotide sequence: TGTGCCACCAGTGATAAGGGGTCTGGGACTTTGACGACCGTGCAGTTCTTC. Translated, it gives CATSDKGSGTLTTVQFF.

The CDR3 spells CASSQDPSSGRADTQYF. CDR3 bases: TGTGCCAGCAGCCAAGATCCCTCTAGCGGGAGGGCAGATACGCAGTATTTT. The genes are TRBV4-2 and TRBJ2-3, with 12 bases aligning to TRBD2. The V and J ends lost 0 bases and 4 bases, in that order; junction bases with no gene match: 5. Germline V CDR1 and CDR2: LGHNA, YNFKEQ. This CDR3 contains 17 residues.

The CDR3 loop is CASHLAPLEQFF. DNA of the CDR3: TGTGCCAGCCATCTAGCTCCTCTTGAGCAGTTCTTC. The gene calls are TRBV7-8 and TRBJ2-1, with a possible D match to TRBD2 (5 bases). The CDR3 sequence is 12 residues long. The germline V gene encodes CDR1 SGHVS and CDR2 FQNEAQ. The V gene lost 8 bases and the J gene lost 9 bases, with 14 bases spanning the gap.

This clone was seen a single time. This chain joins TRBV30 and TRBJ2-3; 9 nucleotides agree with TRBD1. The V gene's germline CDR1 is GTSNPN and CDR2 SVGIG (reference sequence). Unmatched junction bases numbered 3, after V lost 3 bases and J lost 2 bases. There are 14 residues in the CDR3. The CDR3 region has the DNA TGTGCCTGGAGCACAGGGGGCGACACAGATACGCAGTATTTT. As protein: CAWSTGGDTDTQYF. Full variable domain (outside the CDR3, taken from reference TRBV30 and TRBJ2-3): SQTIHQWPATLVQPVGSPLSLECTVEGTSNPNLYWYRQAAGRGLQLLFYSVGIGQISSEVPQNLSASRPQDRQFILSSKKLLLSDSGFYLCAWSTGGDTDTQYFGPGTRLTVL.

The rearrangement links TRBV7-9 to TRBJ2-5, with 7 bases lining up with TRBD1. Germline V gene sequence: CDR1 SEHNR, CDR2 FQNEAQ (reference sequence). The CDR3 extends over 17 amino acids. The trim removed 5 bases at V and 2 bases at J, leaving 14 bases unmatched. In DNA, the CDR3 is TGTGCCAGCAGCCCGAGAAGACAGGGCGTGAAACAAGAGACCCAGTACTTC. Translating it yields CASSPRRQGVKQETQYF.

The chain couples TRBV11-3 to TRBJ1-4, with no clear D. V was pared by 5 bases and J by 10 bases, with 14 bases between. CDR1 is SGHNT, CDR2 YENEEA, per germline. The CDR3 totals 13 residues. Here the CDR3 DNA reads TGTGCCAGCAGCCGTGGAGTGGGCGGAAAACTGTTTTTT. This sequence encodes CASSRGVGGKLFF.